A selection of T cell receptor beta chains follows, all from one sample in a study of blood T cell repertoires in COVID-19. The method was immunoSEQ multiplex PCR; TCRdb's version includes in-frame clones alone and lacks a portion of them. This table holds 84,000 or so clones, about 81% found once. The sequenced sample was peripheral blood. The receptors shown here come from a human donor in a cohort sampled during active COVID-19. The CDR3 runs from the conserved cysteine through the conserved F or W. Size is omitted from some rows. Given values are once, few, many or a class for expanded clones.

j_call | clone_size | v_call | cdr3_aa
TRBJ2-3 | . | TRBV4-2 | CASSQGTGGLWGDTQYF
TRBJ2-7 | . | TRBV9 | CASSVSGQAYEQYF
TRBJ2-5 | . | TRBV5-8 | CASSWGQGGETQYF
TRBJ2-3 | . | TRBV13 | CASSLGLRTGTQYF
TRBJ1-4 | few | TRBV7-6 | CASSLRSGGADEKLFF
TRBJ1-5 | . | TRBV6-2/TRBV6-3 | CASSPGDRGLSNQPQHF
TRBJ2-1 | . | TRBV14 | CASSQISGASYNEQFF
TRBJ2-1 | once | TRBV7-9 | CASSLGRGRNEQFF
TRBJ2-7 | once | TRBV19 | CASSIRAGTYEQYF
TRBJ1-4 | . | TRBV30 | CAWSENRGTTNEKLFF
TRBJ1-4 | . | TRBV5-1 | CASRQQGATNEKLFF
TRBJ1-2 | . | TRBV18 | CASSPVGQGSNNGYTF
TRBJ1-2 | . | TRBV30 | CARSDGAYYGYTF
TRBJ1-1 | . | TRBV18 | CASSPGRKDTEAFF
TRBJ1-2 | few | TRBV27 | CASRGWTGSGYTF
TRBJ1-2 | . | TRBV19 | CASSTSTLDSLYGYTF
TRBJ2-1 | once | TRBV9 | CASSPGLAQVYNEQFF
TRBJ1-6 | . | TRBV7-2 | CASSFRQGAGSPLHF
TRBJ1-2 | . | TRBV27 | CASGGGYGYTF